This TCR beta chain was captured in a study of cytomegalovirus exposure and HLA in healthy donors. Study results and caveats: The majority of CMV-associated TCR beta chains were reported as apparently HLA-restricted in a later analysis. One variant, a missense change in DCLRE1C, was linked in a later analysis to TCR beta V- and J-gene trimming. In vitro testing confirmed a few CMV-associated chains as specific for CMV antigens.

CDR3 length: 13 residues. V lost 0 bases and J lost 6, with 8 bases in between. Germline CDR1 reads LNHNV; CDR2 reads YYDKDF (reference sequence). Note on this clone: Its matching antigen is unknown.

PCR was performed using 60 Vbeta and 13 Jbeta primers. Generated by immunoSEQ multiplex PCR, the TCRdb table keeps only in-frame clones and is missing some. The sample consists of 90,000 to 150,000 clones, nearly 80% of them appearing once. This sequence originates from a woman in her twenties or thirties in good health and CMV-seropositive. The chain has TRBV15 and TRBJ1-1; D gene unclear. What was sequenced was PBMCs. CDR3 amino acids: CATSRDVRAEAFF. In nucleotides, the CDR3 is TGTGCCACCAGCAGAGATGTCCGCGCTGAAGCTTTCTTT. The full variable domain, with the rest looked up from reference TRBV15 and TRBJ1-1, is DAMVIQNPRYQVTQFGKPVTLSCSQTLNHNVMYWYQQKSSQAPKLLFHYYDKDFNNEADTPDNFQSRRPNTSFCFLDIRSPGLGDTAMYLCATSRDVRAEAFFGQGTRLTVV.